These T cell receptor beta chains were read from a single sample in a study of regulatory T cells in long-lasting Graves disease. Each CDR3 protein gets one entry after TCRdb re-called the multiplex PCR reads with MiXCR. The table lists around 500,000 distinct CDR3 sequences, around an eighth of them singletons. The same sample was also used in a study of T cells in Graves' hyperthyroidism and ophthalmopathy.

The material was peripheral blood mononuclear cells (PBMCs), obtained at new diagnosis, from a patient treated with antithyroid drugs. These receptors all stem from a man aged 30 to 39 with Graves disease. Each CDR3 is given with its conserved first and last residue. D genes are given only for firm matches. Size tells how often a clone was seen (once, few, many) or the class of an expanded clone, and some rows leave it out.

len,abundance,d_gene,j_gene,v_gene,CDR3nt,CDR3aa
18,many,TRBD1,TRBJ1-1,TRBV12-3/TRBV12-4,TGTGCCAGCAGTTCCGATCCGTCACAGGGGGCAAAAAACACTGAAGCTTTCTTT,CASSSDPSQGAKNTEAFF
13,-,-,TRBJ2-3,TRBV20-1,TGCAGTGCTAGCCCCGGGGTGGCAGATACGCAGTATTTT,CSASPGVADTQYF
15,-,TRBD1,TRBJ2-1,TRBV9,TGTGCCAGCACCCAGGGGGCCAGCGCCTACAATGAGCAGTTCTTC,CASTQGASAYNEQFF
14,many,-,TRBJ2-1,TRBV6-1,TGTGCCAGCAATCGTCACGGCACTTACAATGAGCAGTTCTTC,CASNRHGTYNEQFF
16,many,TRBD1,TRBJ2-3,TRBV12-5,TGTGCTAGTGGTTTGGTACTGGGACAGGGGTCAGATACGCAGTATTTT,CASGLVLGQGSDTQYF
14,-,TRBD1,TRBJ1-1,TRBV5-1,TGCGCCAGCAGCCCCGGACAGGGGATCACTGAAGCTTTCTTT,CASSPGQGITEAFF
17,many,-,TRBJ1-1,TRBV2,TGTGCCAGCAGTGAAGATTACGAAACAGTCTCGAACACTGAAGCTTTCTTT,CASSEDYETVSNTEAFF
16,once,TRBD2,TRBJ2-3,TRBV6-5,TGTGCCAGCAGTTACCGGAGACTAGCCTTCACAGATACGCAGTATTTT,CASSYRRLAFTDTQYF
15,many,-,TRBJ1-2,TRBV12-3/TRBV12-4,TGTGCCAGCAGCCCTCGACAGGAGAGGGACTGGGGCTACACCTTC,CASSPRQERDWGYTF
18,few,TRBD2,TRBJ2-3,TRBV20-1,TGCAGTGCTAGAGACGCAGGCCGGGGACTAGCGGGGGCAGATACGCAGTATTTT,CSARDAGRGLAGADTQYF
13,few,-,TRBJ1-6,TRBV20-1,TGCAGTGCTAAAAGTTACTTTTATTCACCCCTCCACTTT,CSAKSYFYSPLHF
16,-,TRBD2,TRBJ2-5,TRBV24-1,TGTGCCACCAGTGATAATAGCGGGAGGAGTCAAGAGACCCAGTACTTC,CATSDNSGRSQETQYF
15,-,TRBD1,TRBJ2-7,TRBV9,TGTGCCAGCGGTCCCTATGGGGACCGACAGGGCGAGCAGTACTTC,CASGPYGDRQGEQYF
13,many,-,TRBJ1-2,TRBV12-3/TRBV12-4,TGTGCCAGCAGTTTCGCGGTGAGCTATGGCTACACCTTC,CASSFAVSYGYTF
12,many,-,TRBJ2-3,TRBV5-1,TGCGCCAGCAGAATGAACACAGATACGCAGTATTTT,CASRMNTDTQYF
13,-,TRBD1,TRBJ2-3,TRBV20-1,TGCAGTGTACAGGGACAGGGGGCAGATACGCAGTATTTT,CSVQGQGADTQYF
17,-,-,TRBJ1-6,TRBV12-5,TGTGCTAGTGGTTCCACTCCCGGGGTGGGGATGAATTCACCCCTCCACTTT,CASGSTPGVGMNSPLHF
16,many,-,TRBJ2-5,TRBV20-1,TGCAGTGCGAGGGGGAACCGGGGATTGTTAGAAGAGACCCAGTACTTC,CSARGNRGLLEETQYF
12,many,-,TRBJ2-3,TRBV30,TGTGCCTGGAGTGTACGCCTGGATACGCAGTATTTT,CAWSVRLDTQYF
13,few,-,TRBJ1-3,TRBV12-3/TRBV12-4,TGTGCCAGCAGTTTCCCCGCGGGAAACACCATATATTTT,CASSFPAGNTIYF
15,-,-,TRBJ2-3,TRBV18,TGTGCCAGCACGCTTAGCCGGGGGAGCACAGATACGCAGTATTTT,CASTLSRGSTDTQYF
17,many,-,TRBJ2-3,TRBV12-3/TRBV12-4,TGTGCCAGCAGTTTAGTAGGACAGAACTTTCACACAGATACGCAGTATTTT,CASSLVGQNFHTDTQYF
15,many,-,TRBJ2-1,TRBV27,TGTGCCAGCAGTTCCGGGCCTTACTCGTACAATGAGCAGTTCTTC,CASSSGPYSYNEQFF
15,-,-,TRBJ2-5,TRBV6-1,TGTGCCAGCATAGGGACCCTACGGGGCCAAGTGGCCCAGTACTTC,CASIGTLRGQVAQYF
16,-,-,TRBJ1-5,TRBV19,TGTGCCAGTAGTCTTTTGAGGGGTTATAGCAATCAGCCCCAGCATTTT,CASSLLRGYSNQPQHF
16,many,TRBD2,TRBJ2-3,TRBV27,TGTGCCAGCAGTTTATTAGCGGGAGTGGGGACAGATACGCAGTATTTT,CASSLLAGVGTDTQYF
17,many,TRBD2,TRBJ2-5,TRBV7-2,TGTGCCAGCAGCTTCACACTAGCGGGAGGGCCGGGGGAGACCCAGTACTTC,CASSFTLAGGPGETQYF
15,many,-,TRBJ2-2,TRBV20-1,TGCAGTGCTCCGGGTGGGGGAGGTGATACCGGGGAGCTGTTTTTT,CSAPGGGGDTGELFF
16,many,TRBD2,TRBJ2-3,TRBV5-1,TGCGCCAGCAGCTTGAGGGGACTAGCGGGAGTGGATACGCAGTATTTT,CASSLRGLAGVDTQYF
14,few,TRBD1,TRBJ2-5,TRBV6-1,TGTGCCAGCAATGAATTAGACAGGGAAGAGACCCAGTACTTC,CASNELDREETQYF
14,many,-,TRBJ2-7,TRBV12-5,TGTGCTAGTGGCCGGAGGGGGATTATCTACGAGCAGTACTTC,CASGRRGIIYEQYF
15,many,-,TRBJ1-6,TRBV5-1,TGCGCCAGCAGCTTGGATGGACAGTCCAATTCACCCCTCCACTTT,CASSLDGQSNSPLHF
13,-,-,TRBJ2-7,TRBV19,TGTGCCAGTAGTCCGGGACGGGACCATCCGCGTCTCTTC,CASSPGRDHPRLF
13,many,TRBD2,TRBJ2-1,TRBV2,TGTGCCAGCCGCGGGAGGGCGTACAATGAGCAGTTCTTC,CASRGRAYNEQFF
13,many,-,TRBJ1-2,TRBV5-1,TGCGCCAGCAGCGGAGGACATCTCTATGGCTACACCTTC,CASSGGHLYGYTF
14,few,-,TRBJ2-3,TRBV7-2,TGTGCCAGCAGCCTTCTAGGAGGAAGAGATACGCAGTATTTT,CASSLLGGRDTQYF
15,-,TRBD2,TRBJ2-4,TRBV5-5,TGTGCCAGCAGGTACTCAGCGGGAGTGGGAAACATTCAGTACTTC,CASRYSAGVGNIQYF
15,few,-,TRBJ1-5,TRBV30,TGTGCCTGGAGTGTACGTACTTCTAGCAATCAGCCCCAGCATTTT,CAWSVRTSSNQPQHF
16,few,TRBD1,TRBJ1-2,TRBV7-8,TGTGCCAGCAGCCGAACGGACAGGGGAGGTAGAGAGGTCTACACCTTC,CASSRTDRGGREVYTF
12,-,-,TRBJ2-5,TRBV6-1,TGTGCCAGCAGAGGGGGTAAAGAGACCCAGTACTTC,CASRGGKETQYF
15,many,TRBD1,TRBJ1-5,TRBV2,TGTGCCAGCACCCGGGACAGGGGTTCAGGGCAGCCCCAGCATTTT,CASTRDRGSGQPQHF
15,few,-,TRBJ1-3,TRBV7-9,TGTGCCAGCAGCTTAATTCAGTCCTCTGGAAACACCATATATTTT,CASSLIQSSGNTIYF
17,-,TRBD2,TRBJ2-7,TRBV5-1,TGCGCCAGCAGCTTGGCATATGGGGCTAGCGGCTACTACGAGCAGTACTTC,CASSLAYGASGYYEQYF
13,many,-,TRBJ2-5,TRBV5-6,TGTGCCAGCAACCGGGGGACTCAAGAGACCCAGTACTTC,CASNRGTQETQYF